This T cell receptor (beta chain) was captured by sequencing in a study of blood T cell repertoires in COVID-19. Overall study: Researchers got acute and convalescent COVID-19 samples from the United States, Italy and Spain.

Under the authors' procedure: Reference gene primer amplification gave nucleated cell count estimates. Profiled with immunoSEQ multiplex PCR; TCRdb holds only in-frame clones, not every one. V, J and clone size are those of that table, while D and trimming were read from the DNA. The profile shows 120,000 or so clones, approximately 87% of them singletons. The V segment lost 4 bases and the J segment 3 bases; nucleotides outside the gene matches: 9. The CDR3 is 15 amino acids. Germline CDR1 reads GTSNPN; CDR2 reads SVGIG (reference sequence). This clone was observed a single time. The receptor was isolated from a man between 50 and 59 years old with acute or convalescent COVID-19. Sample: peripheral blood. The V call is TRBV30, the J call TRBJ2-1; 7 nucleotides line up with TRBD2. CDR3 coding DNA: TGTGCCTGGACTCCAGCGGGAATCGACTACAATGAGCAGTTCTTC. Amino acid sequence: CAWTPAGIDYNEQFF.